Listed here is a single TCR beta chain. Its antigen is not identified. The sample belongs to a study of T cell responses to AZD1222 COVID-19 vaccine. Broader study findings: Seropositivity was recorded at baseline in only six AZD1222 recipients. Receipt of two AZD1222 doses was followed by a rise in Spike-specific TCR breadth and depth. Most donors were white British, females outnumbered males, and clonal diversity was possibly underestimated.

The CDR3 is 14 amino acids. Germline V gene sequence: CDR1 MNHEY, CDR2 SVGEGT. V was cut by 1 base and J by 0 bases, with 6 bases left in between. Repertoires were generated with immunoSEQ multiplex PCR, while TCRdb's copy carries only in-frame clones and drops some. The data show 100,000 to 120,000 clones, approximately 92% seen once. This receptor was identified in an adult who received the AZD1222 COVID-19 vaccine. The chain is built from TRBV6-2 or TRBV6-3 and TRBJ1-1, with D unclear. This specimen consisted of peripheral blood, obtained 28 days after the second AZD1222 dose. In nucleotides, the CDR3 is TGTGCCAGCAGTTACTATACATTGAACACTGAAGCTTTCTTT. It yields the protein CASSYYTLNTEAFF.